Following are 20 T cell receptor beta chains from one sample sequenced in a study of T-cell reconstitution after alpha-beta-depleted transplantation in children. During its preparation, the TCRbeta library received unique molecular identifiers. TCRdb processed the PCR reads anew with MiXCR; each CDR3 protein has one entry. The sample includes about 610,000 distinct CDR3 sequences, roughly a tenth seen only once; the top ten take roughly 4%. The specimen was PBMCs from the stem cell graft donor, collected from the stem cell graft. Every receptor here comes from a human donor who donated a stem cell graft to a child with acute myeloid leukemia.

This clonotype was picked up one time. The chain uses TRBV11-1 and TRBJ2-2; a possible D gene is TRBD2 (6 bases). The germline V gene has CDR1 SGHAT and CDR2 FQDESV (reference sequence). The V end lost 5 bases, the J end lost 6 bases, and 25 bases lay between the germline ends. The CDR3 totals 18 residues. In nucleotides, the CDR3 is TGTGCCAGCAGCCCTGGAATAGCGGCACGGGGGATAGCCGGGGAGCTGTTTTTT. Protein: CASSPGIAARGIAGELFF.

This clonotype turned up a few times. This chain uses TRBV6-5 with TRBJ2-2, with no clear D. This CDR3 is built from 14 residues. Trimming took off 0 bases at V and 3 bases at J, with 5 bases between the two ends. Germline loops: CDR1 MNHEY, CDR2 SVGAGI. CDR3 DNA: TGTGCCAGCAGTTACTCCCCGGACACCGGGGAGCTGTTTTTT. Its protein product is CASSYSPDTGELFF.

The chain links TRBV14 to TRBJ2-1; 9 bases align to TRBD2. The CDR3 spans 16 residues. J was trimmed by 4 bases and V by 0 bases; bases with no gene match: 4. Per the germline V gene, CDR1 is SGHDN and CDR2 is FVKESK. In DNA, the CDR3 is TGTGCCAGCAGCCAAGAGAAAACTAGCGGGTACAATGAGCAGTTCTTC. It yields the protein CASSQEKTSGYNEQFF. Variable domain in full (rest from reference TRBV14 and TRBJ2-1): EAGVTQFPSHSVIEKGQTVTLRCDPISGHDNLYWYRRVMGKEIKFLLHFVKESKQDESGMPNNRFLAERTGGTYSTLKVQPAELEDSGVYFCASSQEKTSGYNEQFFGPGTRLTVL.

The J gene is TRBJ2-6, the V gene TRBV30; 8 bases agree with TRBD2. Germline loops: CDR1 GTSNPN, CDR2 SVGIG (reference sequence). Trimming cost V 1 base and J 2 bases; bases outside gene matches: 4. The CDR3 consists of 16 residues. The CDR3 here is CAWSAGRAPGANVLTF. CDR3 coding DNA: TGTGCCTGGAGTGCCGGGAGGGCCCCTGGGGCCAACGTCCTGACTTTC.

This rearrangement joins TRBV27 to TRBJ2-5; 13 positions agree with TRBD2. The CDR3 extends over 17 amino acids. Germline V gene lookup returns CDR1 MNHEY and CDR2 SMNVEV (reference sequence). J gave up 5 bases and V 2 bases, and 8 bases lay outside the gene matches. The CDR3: CASSLSTSGRARETQYF. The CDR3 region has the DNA TGTGCCAGCAGTTTAAGTACTAGCGGGAGGGCCAGGGAGACCCAGTACTTC.

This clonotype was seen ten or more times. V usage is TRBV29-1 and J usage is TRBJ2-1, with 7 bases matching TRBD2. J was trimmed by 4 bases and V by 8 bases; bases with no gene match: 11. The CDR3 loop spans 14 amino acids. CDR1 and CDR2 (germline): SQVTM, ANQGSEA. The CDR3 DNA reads TGCAGCCATAAAGGGGCTAGCGGTTACAATGAGCAGTTCTTC. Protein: CSHKGASGYNEQFF.

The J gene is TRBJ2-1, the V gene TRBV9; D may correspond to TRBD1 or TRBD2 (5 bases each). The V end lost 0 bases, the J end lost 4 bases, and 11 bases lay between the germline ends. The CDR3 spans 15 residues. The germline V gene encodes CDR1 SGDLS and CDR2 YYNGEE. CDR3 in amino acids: CASSVVGDAYNEQFF. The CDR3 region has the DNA TGTGCCAGCAGCGTAGTGGGGGACGCTTACAATGAGCAGTTCTTC. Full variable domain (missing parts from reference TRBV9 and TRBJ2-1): DSGVTQTPKHLITATGQRVTLRCSPRSGDLSVYWYQQSLDQGLQFLIQYYNGEERAKGNILERFSAQQFPDLHSELNLSSLELGDSALYFCASSVVGDAYNEQFFGPGTRLTVL.

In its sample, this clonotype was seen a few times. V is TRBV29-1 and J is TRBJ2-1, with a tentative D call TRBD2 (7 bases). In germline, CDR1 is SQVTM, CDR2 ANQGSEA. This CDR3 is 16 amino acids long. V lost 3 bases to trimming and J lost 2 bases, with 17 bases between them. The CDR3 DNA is TGCAGCGTTGAGGCCCTAGGGGGGGGTACCTACAATGAGCAGTTCTTC. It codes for CSVEALGGGTYNEQFF.

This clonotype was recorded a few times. Here the CDR3 DNA reads TGCAGTGCTAGAGATAGGACATCGCCCCGGCAGTACTTC. Encoded protein: CSARDRTSPRQYF. This chain links TRBV20-1 with TRBJ2-7, with a weak D call TRBD1 (5 bases). Per germline, CDR1 DFQATT and CDR2 SNEGSKA (reference sequence). Trimming took off 0 bases at V and 9 bases at J, with 15 bases between the two ends. The CDR3 runs 13 residues.

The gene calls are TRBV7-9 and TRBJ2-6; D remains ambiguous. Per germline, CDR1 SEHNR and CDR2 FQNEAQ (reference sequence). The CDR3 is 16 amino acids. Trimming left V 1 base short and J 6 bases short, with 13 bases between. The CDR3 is CASSLVAGLAANVLTF. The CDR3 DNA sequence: TGTGCCAGCAGCTTAGTGGCCGGGCTGGCGGCCAACGTCCTGACTTTC.

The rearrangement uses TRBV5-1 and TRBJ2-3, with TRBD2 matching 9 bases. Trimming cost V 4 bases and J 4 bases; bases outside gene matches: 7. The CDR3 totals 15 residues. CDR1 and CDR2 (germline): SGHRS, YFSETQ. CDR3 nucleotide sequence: TGCGCCAGCAGCATCGGGACTAGCAAATCAGATACGCAGTATTTT. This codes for CASSIGTSKSDTQYF.

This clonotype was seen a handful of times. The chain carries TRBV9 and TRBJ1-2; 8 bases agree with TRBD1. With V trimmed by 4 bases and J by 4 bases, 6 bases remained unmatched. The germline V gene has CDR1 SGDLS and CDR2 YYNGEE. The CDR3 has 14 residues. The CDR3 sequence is CASSSRTGSYGYTF. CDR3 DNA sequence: TGTGCCAGCAGCTCGCGGACAGGGTCCTATGGCTACACCTTC.

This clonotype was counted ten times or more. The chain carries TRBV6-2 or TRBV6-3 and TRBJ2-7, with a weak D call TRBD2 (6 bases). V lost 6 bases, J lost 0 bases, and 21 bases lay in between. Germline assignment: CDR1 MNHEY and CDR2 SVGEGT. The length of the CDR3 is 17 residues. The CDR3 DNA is TGTGCCAGCAGCCCTTCCATTCTTGGCGGGGACTCCTACGAGCAGTACTTC. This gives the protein CASSPSILGGDSYEQYF.

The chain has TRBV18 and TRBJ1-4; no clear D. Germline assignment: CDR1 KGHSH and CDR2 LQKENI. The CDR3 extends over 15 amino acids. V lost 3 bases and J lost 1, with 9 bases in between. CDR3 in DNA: TGTGCCAGCTCACCGAAGGGCCTAACTAATGAAAAACTGTTTTTT. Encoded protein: CASSPKGLTNEKLFF.

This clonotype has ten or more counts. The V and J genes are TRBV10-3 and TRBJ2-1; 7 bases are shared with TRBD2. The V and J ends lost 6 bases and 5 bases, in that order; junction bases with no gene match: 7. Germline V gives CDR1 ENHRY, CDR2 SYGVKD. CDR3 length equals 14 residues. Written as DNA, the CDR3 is TGTGCCATCAGGAAAACTAGCGTCAACAATGAGCAGTTCTTC. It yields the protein CAIRKTSVNNEQFF.

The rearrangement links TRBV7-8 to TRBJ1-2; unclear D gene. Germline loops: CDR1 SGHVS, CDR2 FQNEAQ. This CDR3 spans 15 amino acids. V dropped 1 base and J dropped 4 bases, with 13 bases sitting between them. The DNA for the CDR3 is TGTGCCAGCAGCTTAGAATTGTCGTCCTTCTATGGCTACACCTTC. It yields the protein CASSLELSSFYGYTF.

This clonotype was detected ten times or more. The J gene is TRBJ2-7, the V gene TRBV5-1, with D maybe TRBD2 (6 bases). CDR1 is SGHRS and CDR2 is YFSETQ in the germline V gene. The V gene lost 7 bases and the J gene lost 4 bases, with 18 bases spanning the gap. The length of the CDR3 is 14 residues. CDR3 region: CASGPGAGGYEQYF. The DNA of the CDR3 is TGCGCCAGCGGACCCGGAGCGGGTGGTTACGAGCAGTACTTC.

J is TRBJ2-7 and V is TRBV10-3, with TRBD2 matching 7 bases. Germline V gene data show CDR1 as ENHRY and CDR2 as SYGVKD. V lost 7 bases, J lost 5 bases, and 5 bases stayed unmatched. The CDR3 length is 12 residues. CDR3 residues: CAITPGGNEQYF. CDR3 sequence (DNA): TGTGCCATCACCCCGGGGGGAAACGAGCAGTACTTC.

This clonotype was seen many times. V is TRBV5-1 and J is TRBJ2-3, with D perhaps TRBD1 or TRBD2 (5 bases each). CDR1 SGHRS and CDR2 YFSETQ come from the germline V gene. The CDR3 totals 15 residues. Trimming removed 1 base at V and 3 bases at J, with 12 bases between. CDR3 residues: CASSLRRDDTDTQYF. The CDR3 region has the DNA TGCGCCAGCAGCTTGAGAAGGGACGATACAGATACGCAGTATTTT.

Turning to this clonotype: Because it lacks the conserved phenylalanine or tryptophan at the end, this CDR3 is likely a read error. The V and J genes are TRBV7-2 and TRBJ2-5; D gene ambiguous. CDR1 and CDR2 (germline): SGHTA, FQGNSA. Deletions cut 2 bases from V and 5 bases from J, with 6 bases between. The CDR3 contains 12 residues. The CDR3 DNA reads TGTGCCAGCAGCTTATTGGGGGAGACCCAGTACTGC. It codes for CASSLLGETQYC.